Shown below are 20 T cell receptor beta chains from a single sample sequenced in a study of beta chain features in type 1 diabetes. The isolated RNA, all of it, was reverse transcribed, so expressed TCRB transcripts were what got sequenced. TCRdb keeps only in-frame clones here, not all; method: immunoSEQ multiplex PCR. Of about 450,000 clones listed, 10% to 12% are singletons. Material: naive CD4+ T cells from blood. The receptor source for this set is a woman younger than 30 in good health.

This clone has just a few counts. V is TRBV5-1 and J is TRBJ2-7, with a possible D match to TRBD1 (6 bases). There are 14 residues in the CDR3. Germline V gene data show CDR1 as SGHRS and CDR2 as YFSETQ. Trimming left V 3 bases short and J 4 bases short, with 14 bases between. The CDR3 coding sequence is TGCGCCAGCAGCTCACAGGGAGACTATTACGAGCAGTACTTC. Encoded protein: CASSSQGDYYEQYF.

In this sample, this clone turned up a few times. The CDR3 protein is CASSRGSGGQETQYF. In nucleotides, the CDR3 is TGTGCCAGCAGCCGAGGGAGCGGGGGACAAGAGACCCAGTACTTC. The chain couples TRBV7-3 to TRBJ2-5; 8 bases match TRBD2. Germline V gives CDR1 SGHTA, CDR2 FQGTGA. This CDR3 region has 15 residues. V lost 5 bases and J lost 2; bases outside the gene matches: 7.

The sample holds a few counts of this clone. The chain has TRBV29-1 and TRBJ2-1; 11 bases match TRBD2. The CDR3 length is 13 residues. Germline CDR1 reads SQVTM; CDR2 reads ANQGSEA. The V and J ends lost 7 bases and 10 bases, in that order; junction bases with no gene match: 9. In DNA form, the CDR3 reads TGCAGCGCCCAGACTAGCGGGACGAGGGAGCAGTTCTTC. It encodes CSAQTSGTREQFF.

This clone was detected a few times. The chain couples TRBV7-2 to TRBJ1-5; no clear D gene. Germline V gene data show CDR1 as SGHTA and CDR2 as FQGNSA. The CDR3 covers 14 residues. V dropped 4 bases and J dropped 0 bases, with 7 bases sitting between them. DNA for the CDR3: TGTGCCAGCAGCTCGGGGTATAGCAATCAGCCCCAGCATTTT. Amino acids: CASSSGYSNQPQHF.

The V and J genes are TRBV18 and TRBJ2-1; 8 bases map to TRBD2. Germline-derived CDR1 and CDR2 are KGHSH and LQKENI. J was trimmed by 7 bases and V by 2 bases; bases with no gene match: 7. The CDR3 is made up of 15 amino acids. CDR3 in amino acids: CASSPGRTSGNEQFF. The CDR3 nucleotides read TGTGCCAGCTCACCAGGTCGCACTAGCGGTAATGAGCAGTTCTTC.

In this sample, this clone turned up a few times. J is TRBJ1-1 and V is TRBV7-3; 7 bases are a match to TRBD1. V lost 6 bases, J lost 1 base, and 5 bases stayed unmatched. The CDR3 spans 14 residues. Per germline, CDR1 SGHTA and CDR2 FQGTGA. CDR3: CASSQGQANTEAFF. The CDR3 DNA reads TGTGCCAGCAGTCAAGGACAGGCGAACACTGAAGCTTTCTTT. Variable domain in full (rest from reference TRBV7-3 and TRBJ1-1): GAGVSQTPSNKVTEKGKYVELRCDPISGHTALYWYRQSLGQGPEFLIYFQGTGAADDSGLPNDRFFAVRPEGSVSTLKIQRTERGDSAVYLCASSQGQANTEAFFGQGTRLTVV.

This clone came up a few times. The chain has TRBV6-6 and TRBJ2-7, with D uncertain. This CDR3 contains 12 residues. V lost 0 bases and J lost 7, with 7 bases in between. Germline V gene data show CDR1 as MNHNY and CDR2 as SVGAGI (reference sequence). The CDR3 bases are TGTGCCAGCAGTTACTCCGGGCGGGAGCAGTACGTC. The encoded protein is CASSYSGREQYV.

V and J are TRBV30 and TRBJ2-5; 11 positions match TRBD1. Germline V gene data show CDR1 as GTSNPN and CDR2 as SVGIG (reference sequence). The junction had 2 bases not matched to a gene; V was cut back by 0 bases and J by 2 bases. The length of the CDR3 is 15 residues. This chain's CDR3 is CAWSVGQGAQETQYF. CDR3 bases: TGTGCCTGGAGTGTAGGACAGGGGGCACAAGAGACCCAGTACTTC.

V and J are TRBV5-1 and TRBJ2-1; D gene unclear. CDR1 and CDR2 (germline): SGHRS, YFSETQ. V lost 5 bases and J lost 8, with 11 bases in between. This CDR3 spans 12 amino acids. CDR3 nucleotide sequence: TGCGCCAGCAGGATGGAACACTATGAGCAGTTCTTC. Residues: CASRMEHYEQFF.

Regarding this clone: Distinct nucleotide sequences in the sample also encode this CDR3. J is TRBJ1-1 and V is TRBV20-1; 7 bases line up with TRBD1. The CDR3 is 11 residues long. V shed 6 bases, J shed 8 bases, and the junction held 6 bases outside the gene matches. Per germline, CDR1 DFQATT and CDR2 SNEGSKA (reference sequence). This CDR3 is CSALDRAEAFF. CDR3 coding DNA: TGCAGTGCCCTTGACAGGGCCGAAGCTTTCTTT.

The chain links TRBV18 to TRBJ2-1, with D perhaps TRBD1 (6 bases). Trimming shortened V by 3 bases and J by 9 bases, and 12 bases separated the two germline ends. CDR1 and CDR2 from the germline V gene are KGHSH and LQKENI. CDR3 length: 13 residues. The CDR3 loop reads CASSPVVGGEQFF. The CDR3 coding sequence is TGTGCCAGCTCACCTGTAGTAGGGGGTGAGCAGTTCTTC.

The chain joins TRBV5-6 to TRBJ2-6; D is uncertain. Per germline, CDR1 SGHDT and CDR2 YYEEEE. Trimming removed 0 bases at V and 0 bases at J, with 10 bases between. The CDR3 has 17 amino acids. Here the CDR3 DNA reads TGTGCCAGCAGCTTGGCGGGTGTCCCCTCTGGGGCCAACGTCCTGACTTTC. This sequence encodes CASSLAGVPSGANVLTF. Looking up the rest from reference TRBV5-6 and TRBJ2-6 gives the full variable domain: DAGVTQSPTHLIKTRGQQVTLRCSPKSGHDTVSWYQQALGQGPQFIFQYYEEEERQRGNFPDRFSGHQFPNYSSELNVNALLLGDSALYLCASSLAGVPSGANVLTFGAGSRLTVL.

The rearrangement joins TRBV30 to TRBJ1-1; 9 nucleotides agree with TRBD1. The germline V gene encodes CDR1 GTSNPN and CDR2 SVGIG (reference sequence). The J segment lost 2 bases and the V segment lost 8 bases, leaving 3 bases of the junction unmatched. This CDR3 region has 12 residues. The DNA of the CDR3 is TGTGCCGGGGACAGGGTAAACACTGAAGCTTTCTTT. Protein product: CAGDRVNTEAFF.

J is TRBJ1-4 and V is TRBV9, with a possible D match to TRBD1 (6 bases). The germline V gene encodes CDR1 SGDLS and CDR2 YYNGEE. The length of the CDR3 is 16 residues. The V end lost 4 bases, the J end lost 6 bases, and 19 bases lay between the germline ends. CDR3 nucleotide sequence: TGTGCCAGCAGCCTGTCGGCAGGGGTTCTGGATGAAAAACTGTTTTTT. Amino acid sequence: CASSLSAGVLDEKLFF. Full variable domain (outside the CDR3, taken from reference TRBV9 and TRBJ1-4): DSGVTQTPKHLITATGQRVTLRCSPRSGDLSVYWYQQSLDQGLQFLIQYYNGEERAKGNILERFSAQQFPDLHSELNLSSLELGDSALYFCASSLSAGVLDEKLFFGSGTQLSVL.

This clone was seen a handful of times. The V gene is TRBV4-3, the J gene TRBJ2-1, with D tentatively TRBD1 or TRBD2 (5 bases each). The CDR3 is 15 residues long. Germline CDR1 and CDR2: LGHNA and YSLEER. Between the trimmed V and J ends, which lost 0 bases and 10 bases, there was a span of 16 bases. CDR3 residues: CASSQDPLGDREQFF. In DNA, the CDR3 is TGCGCCAGCAGCCAAGATCCACTGGGGGATAGGGAGCAGTTCTTC.

The rearrangement uses TRBV18 and TRBJ2-5; TRBD2 is a possible D gene (5 bases). Germline V gene data show CDR1 as KGHSH and CDR2 as LQKENI. V lost 1 base, J lost 5 bases, and 17 bases lay in between. This CDR3 has 16 residues. CDR3 residues: CASSPLRTEPWETQYF. CDR3 in DNA: TGTGCCAGCTCACCACTTCGGACTGAACCGTGGGAGACCCAGTACTTC.

This clone showed up many times. This sequence joins TRBV29-1 and TRBJ2-3; no firm D call. Germline V lookup: CDR1 SQVTM, CDR2 ANQGSEA. V was shortened by 7 bases and J by 2 bases, with 13 bases between the two germline ends. The CDR3 totals 13 residues. This CDR3 is CSARAPSTDTQYF. The CDR3 DNA is TGCAGCGCCCGGGCCCCATCCACAGATACGCAGTATTTT.

This clone was picked up many times. The V gene is TRBV29-1, the J gene TRBJ1-4, with TRBD1 as a possible D gene (6 bases). The CDR3 spans 13 residues. V lost 6 bases, J lost 8 bases, and 16 bases lay in between. CDR1 and CDR2 (germline): SQVTM, ANQGSEA. The CDR3 bases are TGCAGCGTCACAAAACAGGGACGGGAAAAACTGTTTTTT. This translates into CSVTKQGREKLFF.

This clone was recorded a few times. The chain uses TRBV18 and TRBJ2-1, with 10 bases that match TRBD2. V dropped 6 bases and J dropped 4; count of bases not matched to a gene: 6. The CDR3 totals 15 residues. The germline V gene encodes CDR1 KGHSH and CDR2 LQKENI. CDR3: CASSLLAGEYNEQFF. The CDR3 coding sequence is TGTGCCAGCTCGCTGCTAGCGGGGGAGTACAATGAGCAGTTCTTC.

This chain links TRBV7-2 with TRBJ2-3; 9 nucleotides align to TRBD2. The CDR3 is 16 amino acids. Per the germline V gene, CDR1 is SGHTA and CDR2 is FQGNSA. With V trimmed by 2 bases and J by 2 bases, 5 bases remained unmatched. The CDR3 region is CASSLWSSGNTDTQYF. The CDR3 DNA is TGTGCCAGCAGCTTATGGTCTAGCGGGAACACAGATACGCAGTATTTT. Based on the CDR3 plus reference TRBV7-2 and TRBJ2-3, the full variable domain is GAGVSQSPSNKVTEKGKDVELRCDPISGHTALYWYRQSLGQGLEFLIYFQGNSAPDKSGLPSDRFSAERTGGSVSTLTIQRTQQEDSAVYLCASSLWSSGNTDTQYFGPGTRLTVL.